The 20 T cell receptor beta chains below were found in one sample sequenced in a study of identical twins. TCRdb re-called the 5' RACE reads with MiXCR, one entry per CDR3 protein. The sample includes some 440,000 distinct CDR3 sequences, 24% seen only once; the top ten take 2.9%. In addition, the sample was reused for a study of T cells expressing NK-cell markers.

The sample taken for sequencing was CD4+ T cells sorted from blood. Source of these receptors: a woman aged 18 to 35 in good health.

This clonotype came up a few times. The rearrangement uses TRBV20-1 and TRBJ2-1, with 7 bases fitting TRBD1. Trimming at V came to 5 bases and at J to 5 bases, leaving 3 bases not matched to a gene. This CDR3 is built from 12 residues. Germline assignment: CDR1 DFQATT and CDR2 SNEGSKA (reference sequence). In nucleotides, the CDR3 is TGCAGTGCTGGCAGGGGGAACAATGAGCAGTTCTTC. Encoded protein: CSAGRGNNEQFF.

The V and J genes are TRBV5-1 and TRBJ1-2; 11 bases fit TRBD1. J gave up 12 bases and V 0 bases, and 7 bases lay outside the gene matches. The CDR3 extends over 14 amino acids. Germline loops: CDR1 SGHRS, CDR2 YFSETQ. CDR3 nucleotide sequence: TGCGCCAGCAGCTTGGACGGACAGGGGGCGCGAGACACCTTC. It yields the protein CASSLDGQGARDTF.

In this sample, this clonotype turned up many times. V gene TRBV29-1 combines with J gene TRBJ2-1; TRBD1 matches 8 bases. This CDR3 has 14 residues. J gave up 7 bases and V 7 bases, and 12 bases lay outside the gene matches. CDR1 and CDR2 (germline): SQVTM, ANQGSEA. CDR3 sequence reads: CSAPRQGAGNEQFF. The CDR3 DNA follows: TGCAGCGCCCCCCGCCAGGGGGCGGGAAATGAGCAGTTCTTC.

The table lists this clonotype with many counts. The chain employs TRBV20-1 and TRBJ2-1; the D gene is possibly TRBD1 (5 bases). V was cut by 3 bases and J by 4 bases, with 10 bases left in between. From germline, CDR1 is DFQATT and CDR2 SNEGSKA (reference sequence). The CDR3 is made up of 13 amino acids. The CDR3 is CSASPRAYNEQFF. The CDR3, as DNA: TGCAGTGCTAGCCCCAGGGCGTACAATGAGCAGTTCTTC.

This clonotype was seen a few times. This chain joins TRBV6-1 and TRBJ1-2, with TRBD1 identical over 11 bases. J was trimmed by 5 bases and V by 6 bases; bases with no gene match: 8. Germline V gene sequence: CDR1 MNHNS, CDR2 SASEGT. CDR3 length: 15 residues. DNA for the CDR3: TGTGCCAGCAGCTCCGGACAGGGGGCTTGGTATGGCTACACCTTC. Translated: CASSSGQGAWYGYTF.

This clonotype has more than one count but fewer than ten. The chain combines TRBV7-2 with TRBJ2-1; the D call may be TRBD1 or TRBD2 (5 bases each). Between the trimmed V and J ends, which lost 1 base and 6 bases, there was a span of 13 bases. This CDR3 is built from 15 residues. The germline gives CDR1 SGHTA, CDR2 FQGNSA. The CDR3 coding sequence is TGTGCCAGCAGCTTAGGGGGGTTATTGGTCAATGAGCAGTTCTTC. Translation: CASSLGGLLVNEQFF. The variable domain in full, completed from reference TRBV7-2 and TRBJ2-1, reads GAGVSQSPSNKVTEKGKDVELRCDPISGHTALYWYRQSLGQGLEFLIYFQGNSAPDKSGLPSDRFSAERTGGSVSTLTIQRTQQEDSAVYLCASSLGGLLVNEQFFGPGTRLTVL.

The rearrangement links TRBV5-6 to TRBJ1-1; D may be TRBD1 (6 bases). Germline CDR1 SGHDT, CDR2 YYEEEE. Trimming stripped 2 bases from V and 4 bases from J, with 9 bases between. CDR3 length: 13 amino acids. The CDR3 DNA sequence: TGTGCCAGCAGCTTTGACAGGTCCACTGAAGCTTTCTTT. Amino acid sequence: CASSFDRSTEAFF.

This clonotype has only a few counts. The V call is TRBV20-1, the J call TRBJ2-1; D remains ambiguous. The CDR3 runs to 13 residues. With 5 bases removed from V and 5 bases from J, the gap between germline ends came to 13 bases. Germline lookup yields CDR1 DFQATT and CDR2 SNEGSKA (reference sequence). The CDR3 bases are TGCAGTGCTTGGATGATTTTAAACAATGAGCAGTTCTTC. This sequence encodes CSAWMILNNEQFF.

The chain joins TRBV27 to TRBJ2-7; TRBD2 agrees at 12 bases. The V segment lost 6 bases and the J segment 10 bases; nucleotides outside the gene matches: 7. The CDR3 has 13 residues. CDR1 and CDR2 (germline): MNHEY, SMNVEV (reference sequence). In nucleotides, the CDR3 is TGTGCCAGCAGGGGACTAGCGGGCGAGGTACAGTACTTC. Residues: CASRGLAGEVQYF.

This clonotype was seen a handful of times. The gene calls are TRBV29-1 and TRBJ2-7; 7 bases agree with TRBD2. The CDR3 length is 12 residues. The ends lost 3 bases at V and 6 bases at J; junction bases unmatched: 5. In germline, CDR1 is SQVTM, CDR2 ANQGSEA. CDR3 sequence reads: CSVDAGGSEQYF. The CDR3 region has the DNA TGCAGCGTTGACGCCGGGGGGTCCGAGCAGTACTTC.

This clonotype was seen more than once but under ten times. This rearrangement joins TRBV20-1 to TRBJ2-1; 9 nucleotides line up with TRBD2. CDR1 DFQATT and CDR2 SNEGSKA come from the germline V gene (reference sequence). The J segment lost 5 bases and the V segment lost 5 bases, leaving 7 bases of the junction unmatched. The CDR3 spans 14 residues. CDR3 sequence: CSAGGRAGDNEQFF. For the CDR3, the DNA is TGCAGTGCTGGCGGGAGGGCCGGGGACAATGAGCAGTTCTTC.

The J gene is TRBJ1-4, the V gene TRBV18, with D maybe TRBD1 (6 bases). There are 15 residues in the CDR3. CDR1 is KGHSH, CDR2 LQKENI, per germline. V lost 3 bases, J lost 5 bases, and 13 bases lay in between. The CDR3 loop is CASSPWTATNEKLFF. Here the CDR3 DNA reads TGTGCCAGCTCACCTTGGACAGCCACGAATGAAAAACTGTTTTTT. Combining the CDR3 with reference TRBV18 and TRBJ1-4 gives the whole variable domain NAGVMQNPRHLVRRRGQEARLRCSPMKGHSHVYWYRQLPEEGLKFMVYLQKENIIDESGMPKERFSAEFPKEGPSILRIQQVVRGDSAAYFCASSPWTATNEKLFFGSGTQLSVL.

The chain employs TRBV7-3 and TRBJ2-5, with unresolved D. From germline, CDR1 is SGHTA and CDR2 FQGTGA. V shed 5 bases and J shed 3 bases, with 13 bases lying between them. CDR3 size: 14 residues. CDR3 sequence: CASSLSPMEETQYF. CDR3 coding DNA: TGTGCCAGCAGCCTAAGCCCGATGGAAGAGACCCAGTACTTC.

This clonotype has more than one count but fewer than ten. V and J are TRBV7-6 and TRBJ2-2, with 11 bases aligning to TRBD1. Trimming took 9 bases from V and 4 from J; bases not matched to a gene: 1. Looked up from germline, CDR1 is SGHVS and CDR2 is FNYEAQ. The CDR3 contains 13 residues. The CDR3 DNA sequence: TGTGCCAGTGGACAGGGGGCCACCGGGGAGCTGTTTTTT. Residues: CASGQGATGELFF.

CDR3 region: CASSSKPTSVSYNEQFF. CDR3 nucleotides: TGTGCCAGCAGTTCTAAGCCTACTAGCGTCTCCTACAATGAGCAGTTCTTC. This chain uses TRBV27 with TRBJ2-1; 7 bases fit TRBD2. The length of the CDR3 is 17 residues. Looked up from germline, CDR1 is MNHEY and CDR2 is SMNVEV (reference sequence). Trimming took 4 bases from V and 0 from J; bases not matched to a gene: 9.

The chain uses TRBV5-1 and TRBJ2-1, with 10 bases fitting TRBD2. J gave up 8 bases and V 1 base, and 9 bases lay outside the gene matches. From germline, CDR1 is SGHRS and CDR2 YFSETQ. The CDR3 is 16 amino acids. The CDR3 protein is CASSLFPPSGSDEQFF. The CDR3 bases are TGCGCCAGCAGCTTGTTTCCTCCTAGCGGGAGTGATGAGCAGTTCTTC.

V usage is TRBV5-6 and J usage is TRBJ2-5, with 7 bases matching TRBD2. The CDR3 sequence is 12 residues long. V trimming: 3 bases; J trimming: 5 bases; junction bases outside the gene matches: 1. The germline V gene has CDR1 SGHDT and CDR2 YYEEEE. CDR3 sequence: CASSWGGETQYF. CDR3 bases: TGTGCCAGCAGCTGGGGGGGGGAGACCCAGTACTTC. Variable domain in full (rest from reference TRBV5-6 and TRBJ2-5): DAGVTQSPTHLIKTRGQQVTLRCSPKSGHDTVSWYQQALGQGPQFIFQYYEEEERQRGNFPDRFSGHQFPNYSSELNVNALLLGDSALYLCASSWGGETQYFGPGTRLLVL.

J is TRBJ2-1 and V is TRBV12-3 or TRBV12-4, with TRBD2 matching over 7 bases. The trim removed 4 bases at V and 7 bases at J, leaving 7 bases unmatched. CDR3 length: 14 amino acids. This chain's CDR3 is CASSSREGRNEQFF. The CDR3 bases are TGTGCCAGCAGTTCGAGGGAGGGTCGAAATGAGCAGTTCTTC.

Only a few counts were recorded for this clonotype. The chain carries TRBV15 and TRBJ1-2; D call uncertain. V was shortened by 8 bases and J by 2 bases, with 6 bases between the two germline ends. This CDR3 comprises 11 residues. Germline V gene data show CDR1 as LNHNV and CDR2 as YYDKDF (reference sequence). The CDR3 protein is CATGGNYGYTF. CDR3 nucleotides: TGTGCCACCGGTGGAAACTATGGCTACACCTTC.

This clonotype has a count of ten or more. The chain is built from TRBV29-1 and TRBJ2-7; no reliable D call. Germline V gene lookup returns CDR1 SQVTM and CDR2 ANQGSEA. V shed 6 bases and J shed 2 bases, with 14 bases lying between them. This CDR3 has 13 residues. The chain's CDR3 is CSVAGRPAYEQYF. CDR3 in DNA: TGCAGCGTCGCAGGACGACCAGCCTACGAGCAGTACTTC.